This T cell receptor (beta chain) stems from a study of CD8 T cells in ankylosing spondylitis. Study observations and caveats: Characteristic of ankylosing spondylitis blood, it appeared, was a TCR beta motif comprising roughly eight highly homologous variants.

Trimming took off 4 bases at V and 5 bases at J, with 5 bases between the two ends. The CDR3 is made up of 12 amino acids. Germline values: CDR1 MNHEY, CDR2 SVGEGT. The TCR beta libraries were generated through quantitative 5'-RACE incorporating molecular barcodes. TCRdb processed the 5' RACE reads anew with MiXCR; each CDR3 protein has one entry. The sample carries 700,000 to 850,000 distinct CDR3 sequences, about 11% recorded once. Regarding this clonotype: The antigen is unknown.

This TCR was sampled from a male donor with ankylosing spondylitis. The sequenced sample consisted of blood, either unsorted or a sorted T cell fraction (not recorded which). The rearrangement links TRBV6-2 or TRBV6-3 to TRBJ1-4; D gene ambiguous. The CDR3 region is CASSSLNEKLFF. The CDR3 DNA reads TGTGCCAGCAGTTCGCTAAATGAAAAACTGTTTTTT.